A selection of T cell receptor beta chains follows, all from one sample in a study of beta chain features in type 1 diabetes. The repertoire was sequenced with immunoSEQ multiplex PCR; TCRdb's copy has only in-frame clones and lacks some. The sample lists 600,000 or so clones, more than 13% occurring once. The material sequenced was naive CD4+ T cells from blood. The receptor source for this set is a young man with type 1 diabetes. CDR3s include the opening cysteine and the closing phenylalanine or tryptophan. D genes are given only for firm matches. Rows give clone size only sometimes, using once, few, many, or a class for an expanded clone.

TRBJ2-6,-,-,TRBV4-2,CASSQSRLGAGANVLTF,TGTGCCAGCAGCCAATCAAGGTTGGGTGCTGGGGCCAACGTCCTGACTTTC
TRBJ2-7,-,few,TRBV28,CASSRRGYEQYF,TGTGCCAGCAGTCGCCGGGGCTACGAGCAGTACTTC
TRBJ2-5,TRBD1,few,TRBV30,CAWSQGVKETQYF,TGTGCCTGGAGTCAGGGGGTGAAGGAGACCCAGTACTTC
TRBJ2-7,-,-,TRBV10-1,CASSRDLAGEQYF,TGCGCCAGCAGTCGGGACCTGGCGGGGGAGCAGTACTTC
TRBJ2-1,-,few,TRBV9,CASSPEGDEYNEQFF,TGTGCCAGCTCACCGGAGGGCGACGAATACAATGAGCAGTTCTTC
TRBJ2-1,-,-,TRBV11-2,CASSPLRGEEYNEQFF,TGTGCCAGCAGCCCCTTAAGGGGAGAAGAGTACAATGAGCAGTTCTTC
TRBJ2-7,-,few,TRBV6-5,CASRRTASYEQYF,TGTGCCAGCCGGAGGACAGCGTCCTACGAGCAGTACTTC
TRBJ1-2,-,-,TRBV28,CASSTSALMANYGYTF,TGTGCCAGCAGCACCTCGGCGTTGATGGCTAACTATGGCTACACCTTC
TRBJ1-1,-,few,TRBV5-5,CASSLVTVRYTEAFF,TGTGCCAGCAGCTTGGTCACGGTCCGGTATACTGAAGCTTTCTTT
TRBJ1-1,-,-,TRBV7-9,CASGNEAFF,TGTGCCTCAGGAAATGAAGCTTTCTTT
TRBJ1-1,-,few,TRBV6-5,CASSYFTEAFF,TGTGCCAGCAGTTACTTTACTGAAGCTTTCTTT
TRBJ2-7,-,few,TRBV29-1,CSVAGQTYEQYF,TGCAGCGTGGCGGGACAAACCTACGAGCAGTACTTC
TRBJ2-1,-,few,TRBV5-1,CASSFSVMGDNEQFF,TGCGCCAGCAGCTTCTCGGTAATGGGCGACAATGAGCAGTTCTTC
TRBJ1-6,TRBD1,-,TRBV25-1,CASSDRKTGDGPLHF,TGTGCCAGCAGTGATCGGAAGACAGGGGACGGGCCCCTCCACTTT
TRBJ1-2,TRBD1,-,TRBV28,CASSLEGQTHYGYTF,TGTGCCAGCAGTTTGGAGGGACAGACACACTATGGCTACACCTTC
TRBJ1-2,-,once,TRBV5-4,CASSLVGNPNYGYTF,TGTGCCAGCAGCTTGGTAGGGAATCCTAACTATGGCTACACCTTC
TRBJ2-3,TRBD1,-,TRBV25-1,CASSEEVGEQGVEDTQYF,TGTGCCAGCAGTGAGGAAGTAGGGGAACAGGGGGTAGAAGATACGCAGTATTTT
TRBJ2-7,-,-,TRBV9,CASSVGGYEQYF,TGTGCCAGCAGCGTAGGCGGCTACGAGCAGTACTTC
TRBJ2-3,-,-,TRBV29-1,CSVLQGYTDTQYF,TGCAGCGTTCTCCAGGGATACACAGATACGCAGTATTTT
TRBJ2-7,-,-,TRBV25-1,CASSESRGHLEQYF,TGTGCCAGCAGTGAATCTCGCGGACACCTCGAGCAGTACTTC
TRBJ1-2,TRBD1,-,TRBV7-2,CASSLGTGVGAYGYTF,TGTGCCAGCAGCTTAGGGACAGGCGTCGGTGCCTATGGCTACACCTTC
TRBJ2-5,TRBD1,few,TRBV30,CAWSSGTGAGETQYF,TGTGCCTGGAGCTCCGGGACAGGGGCGGGAGAGACCCAGTACTTC
TRBJ1-2,-,-,TRBV6-6,CASSYTLRQDYGYTF,TGTGCCAGCAGCTACACTCTACGACAGGACTATGGCTACACCTTC